These 28 T cell receptor beta chains were all obtained from the same sample, sequenced in a study of CD8 T cells in ankylosing spondylitis. Study results and caveats: A TCR beta motif of seven or eight highly homologous variants appeared characteristic of ankylosing spondylitis blood.

Antigens of these TCRs are unknown. MiXCR, applied by TCRdb to the 5' RACE reads, yields one record per CDR3 protein. Of about 540,000 distinct CDR3 sequences listed, approximately 12% are singletons. The source material was blood, either unsorted or a sorted T cell fraction (not recorded which). Source of these receptors: a male donor with ankylosing spondylitis.

V and J are TRBV15 and TRBJ1-5; D unresolved. V was pared by 0 bases and J by 5 bases, with 5 bases between. Germline V gene sequence: CDR1 LNHNV, CDR2 YYDKDF (reference sequence). This CDR3 is 13 amino acids long. In DNA form, the CDR3 reads TGTGCCACCAGCAGAGATCTGGATCAGCCCCAGCATTTT. Translation: CATSRDLDQPQHF.

The chain couples TRBV2 to TRBJ2-7; D unresolved. The germline CDR1 and CDR2 sequences are SNHLY and FYNNEI. CDR3 length: 12 residues. V lost 3 bases and J lost 5, with 8 bases in between. The CDR3 protein is CASSEVGHEQYV. In DNA, the CDR3 is TGTGCCAGCAGTGAGGTAGGGCACGAGCAGTACGTC.

There are a few counts of this clonotype. V gene TRBV20-1 combines with J gene TRBJ2-6; D gene uncertain. This CDR3 has 17 amino acids. The V end lost 3 bases, the J end lost 0 bases, and 15 bases lay between the germline ends. Germline V gene lookup returns CDR1 DFQATT and CDR2 SNEGSKA (reference sequence). The CDR3 DNA reads TGCAGTGCTAGTGGGCAGGTAACAAGCTCTGGGGCCAACGTCCTGACTTTC. It encodes CSASGQVTSSGANVLTF.

This clonotype was observed a handful of times. The rearrangement uses TRBV29-1 and TRBJ1-2; the D is unclear. The germline V gene has CDR1 SQVTM and CDR2 ANQGSEA. The CDR3 has 12 amino acids. V dropped 7 bases and J dropped 4 bases, with 13 bases sitting between them. The CDR3 here is CSESRGTYGYTF. CDR3 sequence (DNA): TGCAGCGAGAGTCGGGGAACCTATGGCTACACCTTC.

The rearrangement uses TRBV5-1 and TRBJ1-1, with D possibly matching TRBD1 (5 bases). Trimming removed 2 bases from V and 7 bases from J, with 18 bases in between. CDR1 is SGHRS, CDR2 YFSETQ, per germline. The CDR3 loop spans 15 amino acids. CDR3 sequence (DNA): TGCGCCAGCAGCTTTGCCGGGACGGGAGAGGTTGAAGCTTTCTTT. Its translation is CASSFAGTGEVEAFF.

The J gene is TRBJ2-2, the V gene TRBV3-1; the D is unclear. The CDR3 runs 12 residues. Germline CDR1 LGHDT, CDR2 YNNKEL (reference sequence). V shed 1 base and J shed 9 bases, with 6 bases lying between them. The CDR3 loop is CASSQGWRELFF. CDR3 DNA sequence: TGTGCCAGCAGCCAAGGGTGGCGGGAGCTGTTTTTT.

The DNA for the CDR3 is TGTGCCAGCACCCCGGGACAAAGCACAGATACGCAGTATTTT. Its translation is CASTPGQSTDTQYF. The chain combines TRBV6-1 with TRBJ2-3, with D possibly being TRBD1 (6 bases). This CDR3 has 14 amino acids. Per the germline V gene, CDR1 is MNHNS and CDR2 is SASEGT. The V end was cut by 7 bases, the J end by 0 bases, with 11 bases between.

This clonotype was detected a few times. V gene TRBV12-3 or TRBV12-4 combines with J gene TRBJ2-1; the D gene is possibly TRBD1 (6 bases). The CDR3 is made up of 16 amino acids. The V end was cut by 6 bases, the J end by 4 bases, with 19 bases between. This chain's CDR3 is CASRTTDSRDYNEQFF. The CDR3 nucleotides are TGTGCCAGCAGGACCACGGACAGTCGTGATTACAATGAGCAGTTCTTC.

This clonotype turned up a few times. The chain joins TRBV3-1 to TRBJ2-7, with 8 bases fitting TRBD2. With 5 bases clipped from V and 2 bases from J, the junction kept 5 bases outside the gene matches. The V gene's germline CDR1 is LGHDT and CDR2 YNNKEL (reference sequence). The CDR3 sequence is 14 residues long. CDR3 bases: TGTGCCAGCAGCGAAAGCGGGGGAGCCTACGAGCAGTACTTC. Translation gives CASSESGGAYEQYF.

There are a few counts of this clonotype. The chain combines TRBV12-3 or TRBV12-4 with TRBJ1-2, with 9 bases identical to TRBD1. The junction had 5 bases not matched to a gene; V was cut back by 8 bases and J by 10 bases. The CDR3 is 11 residues long. The CDR3 here is CASVDRGAYTF. The CDR3 region has the DNA TGTGCCAGCGTCGACAGGGGGGCCTACACCTTC.

This chain uses TRBV20-1 with TRBJ2-3; perhaps TRBD2 as D (6 bases). CDR1 and CDR2 (germline): DFQATT, SNEGSKA (reference sequence). Trimming took off 6 bases at V and 2 bases at J, with 12 bases between the two ends. The CDR3 contains 13 residues. For the CDR3, the DNA is TGCAGTGCGCAGGAGGGAAACACAGATACGCAGTATTTT. Translated: CSAQEGNTDTQYF.

The gene calls are TRBV18 and TRBJ2-1, with D perhaps matching TRBD2 (6 bases). This CDR3 spans 13 amino acids. Germline CDR1 KGHSH, CDR2 LQKENI. Trimming shortened V by 0 bases and J by 10 bases, and 10 bases separated the two germline ends. Here the CDR3 DNA reads TGTGCCAGCTCACCACCGGGTGCGGGAGAGCAGTTCTTC. Protein sequence: CASSPPGAGEQFF.

This clonotype was counted many times. The chain joins TRBV12-3 or TRBV12-4 to TRBJ2-1; tentatively, D is TRBD2 (5 bases). The CDR3 is 13 amino acids. Trimming took 5 bases from V and 6 from J, leaving 11 bases between them. The CDR3 loop is CASSPGYFNEQFF. The CDR3 DNA is TGTGCCAGCAGTCCGGGATACTTCAATGAGCAGTTCTTC.

This clonotype was counted only a few times. V usage is TRBV15 and J usage is TRBJ2-7; D gene unclear. Germline CDR1 LNHNV, CDR2 YYDKDF (reference sequence). The CDR3 consists of 13 residues. Trimming pared 4 bases from V and 2 bases from J, leaving 9 bases between. Here the CDR3 reads CATSTGSAYEQYF. In DNA, the CDR3 is TGTGCCACCAGCACCGGAAGCGCCTACGAGCAGTACTTC.

The chain couples TRBV6-1 to TRBJ2-3, with 10 nucleotides matching TRBD1. V lost 6 bases and J lost 14; bases outside the gene matches: 14. CDR1 and CDR2 (germline): MNHNS, SASEGT. The CDR3 runs to 14 residues. CDR3 protein: CASRAIPGTGAPYF. CDR3 nucleotides: TGTGCCAGCAGAGCAATTCCCGGGACAGGGGCCCCGTATTTT.

The chain carries TRBV20-1 and TRBJ1-2; TRBD1 is a possible D gene (6 bases). The CDR3 runs 13 residues. The germline gives CDR1 DFQATT, CDR2 SNEGSKA (reference sequence). With 0 bases removed from V and 4 bases from J, the gap between germline ends came to 9 bases. The CDR3 region is CSARDGGGYGYTF. The CDR3 DNA sequence: TGCAGTGCTAGAGATGGAGGGGGCTATGGCTACACCTTC.

This clonotype came up a few times. The genes are TRBV28 and TRBJ2-1; either TRBD1 or TRBD2 may fit D (5 bases each). The V end was cut by 6 bases, the J end by 4 bases, with 19 bases between. The CDR3 sequence is 16 residues long. Germline lookup yields CDR1 MDHEN and CDR2 SYDVKM. The CDR3, as DNA: TGTGCCAGCAGGTGGGACCTCGGGAAAGATTACAATGAGCAGTTCTTC. Translation: CASRWDLGKDYNEQFF.

The sample holds a few counts of this clonotype. The chain links TRBV21-1 to TRBJ2-7; the DNA was not compared with TRBD2, the D call given in the table. TRBV21-1 is a documented pseudogene. This CDR3 spans 17 amino acids. CDR3 nucleotide sequence: TGTGCCAGCACCTCGACTAGCGGGAGCAATCTCACCTACGAGCAGTACGTC. Translation gives CASTSTSGSNLTYEQYV.

J is TRBJ2-3 and V is TRBV19, with 10 bases aligning to TRBD1. V shed 5 bases and J 7 bases; nucleotides not matched to a gene: 9. The CDR3 has 15 residues. Per the germline V gene, CDR1 is LNHDA and CDR2 is SQIVND (reference sequence). CDR3 DNA: TGTGCCAGTAGTTCCTCCTGGACAGGGGGAAATACGCAGTATTTT. It specifies CASSSSWTGGNTQYF.

V is TRBV29-1 and J is TRBJ2-1; the D gene is possibly TRBD1 (7 bases). Trimming left V 7 bases short and J 2 bases short, with 18 bases between. This CDR3 has 15 amino acids. Germline V lookup: CDR1 SQVTM, CDR2 ANQGSEA. The CDR3 nucleotides read TGCAGCGCCGGGAACTCAGGGGGGCCCTACAATGAGCAGTTCTTC. It is translated as CSAGNSGGPYNEQFF.

The V and J genes are TRBV3-1 and TRBJ2-7; maybe TRBD1 (7 bases). This CDR3 comprises 17 residues. Germline CDR1 and CDR2: LGHDT and YNNKEL (reference sequence). V shed 6 bases and J shed 0 bases, with 21 bases lying between them. The CDR3 DNA reads TGTGCCAGCAGTCCGCGGGGCTCCGGGACAGACTCCTACGAGCAGTACTTC. It yields the protein CASSPRGSGTDSYEQYF.

This clonotype came up many times. The CDR3 DNA is TGCGCCAGCAGCCAAGGGGCTAGCGATCGGTCCGAGCAGTACGTC. It yields the protein CASSQGASDRSEQYV. The gene calls are TRBV4-1 and TRBJ2-7, with D perhaps TRBD2 (6 bases). Trimming removed 1 base at V and 6 bases at J, with 16 bases between. Germline V gene lookup returns CDR1 MGHRA and CDR2 YSYEKL. This CDR3 has 15 amino acids.

The chain carries TRBV5-1 and TRBJ2-1, with a weak D call TRBD2 (6 bases). The CDR3 has 17 amino acids. Germline V lookup: CDR1 SGHRS, CDR2 YFSETQ. V was pared by 2 bases and J by 1 base, with 16 bases between. The CDR3, as DNA: TGCGCCAGCAGCTTTAGACTCGGGAGTGCATCCTACAATGAGCAGTTCTTC. Residues: CASSFRLGSASYNEQFF.

The CDR3 reads CASSPAGVAIQYF. CDR3 coding DNA: TGCGCCAGCAGCCCTGCAGGGGTTGCCATTCAGTACTTC. The chain is built from TRBV5-1 and TRBJ2-4, with a tentative D call TRBD1 (6 bases). V was trimmed by 4 bases and J by 9 bases, leaving 14 bases between them. Germline V gene lookup returns CDR1 SGHRS and CDR2 YFSETQ. The CDR3 loop spans 13 amino acids.

This clonotype has only a few counts. The CDR3 protein is CASSKGQKRKDGYTF. DNA for the CDR3: TGTGCCAGTAGTAAAGGACAGAAAAGGAAAGATGGCTACACCTTC. The genes are TRBV19 and TRBJ1-2; D perhaps matches TRBD1 (6 bases). The germline V gene has CDR1 LNHDA and CDR2 SQIVND (reference sequence). With 4 bases removed from V and 6 bases from J, the gap between germline ends came to 18 bases. The CDR3 sequence is 15 residues long.

This clonotype was seen ten or more times. V gene TRBV6-2 or TRBV6-3 combines with J gene TRBJ2-1; perhaps TRBD1 as D (6 bases). V was pared by 7 bases and J by 6 bases, with 13 bases between. CDR1 and CDR2 (germline): MNHEY, SVGEGT. The CDR3 sequence is 13 residues long. CDR3 in DNA: TGTGCCAGCAACCATGGGACATCCAATGAGCAGTTCTTC. Translation: CASNHGTSNEQFF.

The chain couples TRBV5-1 to TRBJ2-3; 10 bases line up with TRBD1. Per germline, CDR1 SGHRS and CDR2 YFSETQ. The CDR3 covers 14 residues. V lost 4 bases, J lost 6 bases, and 5 bases stayed unmatched. The CDR3 nucleotides read TGCGCCAGCAGCCCGGGACAGGGGAGGGATACGCAGTATTTT. Encoded protein: CASSPGQGRDTQYF. The full variable domain, with the rest looked up from reference TRBV5-1 and TRBJ2-3, is KAGVTQTPRYLIKTRGQQVTLSCSPISGHRSVSWYQQTPGQGLQFLFEYFSETQRNKGNFPGRFSGRQFSNSRSEMNVSTLELGDSALYLCASSPGQGRDTQYFGPGTRLTVL.

This clonotype showed up just once. The CDR3 reads CSARLSGVDNSPLHF. In DNA, the CDR3 is TGCAGTGCTAGACTATCTGGGGTAGACAATTCACCCCTCCACTTT. This chain links TRBV20-1 with TRBJ1-6; no clear D. Per the germline V gene, CDR1 is DFQATT and CDR2 is SNEGSKA (reference sequence). The V end lost 2 bases, the J end lost 7 bases, and 15 bases lay between the germline ends. This CDR3 contains 15 residues.